Following are 16 T cell receptor beta chains from one sample sequenced in a study of identical twins. TCRdb processed the 5' RACE reads anew with MiXCR; each CDR3 protein has one entry. The data hold 500,000 to 550,000 distinct CDR3 sequences, with approximately 20% observed a single time. These data also featured in a second study, about yellow fever vaccine responses in identical twins.

The specimen was CD4+ T cells sorted from blood. These receptor sequences come from a young woman in good health.

The count of this clonotype is one. The rearrangement uses TRBV2 and TRBJ1-2; D unresolved. The germline V gene has CDR1 SNHLY and CDR2 FYNNEI. The V gene lost 6 bases and the J gene lost 2 bases, with 7 bases spanning the gap. This CDR3 is 12 amino acids long. The CDR3 DNA follows: TGTGCCAGCAGAGCCCTAAACTATGGCTACACCTTC. Its translation: CASRALNYGYTF.

J is TRBJ1-5 and V is TRBV5-6; D not certain. The CDR3 loop spans 15 amino acids. Looked up from germline, CDR1 is SGHDT and CDR2 is YYEEEE. The germline V and J ends were trimmed by 1 base and 5 bases, with 13 bases remaining between them. The CDR3 DNA follows: TGTGCCAGCAGCTTGTGGGCAGGACGGGATCAGCCCCAGCATTTT. Translating it yields CASSLWAGRDQPQHF.

J is TRBJ2-3 and V is TRBV11-1; 16 bases fit TRBD2. This CDR3 is 18 amino acids long. Trimming cost V 6 bases and J 3 bases; bases outside gene matches: 9. Germline V gene lookup returns CDR1 SGHAT and CDR2 FQDESV (reference sequence). The CDR3 DNA reads as TGTGCCAGCAGTTGGGGACTAGCGGGAGGGCCGGGTACAGATACGCAGTATTTT. Translating it yields CASSWGLAGGPGTDTQYF.

The chain couples TRBV7-9 to TRBJ2-7; tentative D call: TRBD1 (6 bases). V lost 5 bases, J lost 2 bases, and 13 bases lay in between. CDR3 length: 14 residues. Germline V lookup: CDR1 SEHNR, CDR2 FQNEAQ (reference sequence). CDR3 region: CASSPGQSTYEQYF. CDR3 DNA: TGTGCCAGCAGCCCCGGACAGTCCACCTACGAGCAGTACTTC.

This clonotype was seen more than once but under ten times. This sequence joins TRBV15 and TRBJ2-1; no clear D. V was cut by 2 bases and J by 5 bases, with 7 bases left in between. The CDR3 spans 13 residues. Per the germline V gene, CDR1 is LNHNV and CDR2 is YYDKDF (reference sequence). CDR3 sequence (DNA): TGTGCCACCAGCAGAACATCAGACAATGAGCAGTTCTTC. Translating gives CATSRTSDNEQFF.

This clonotype turned up a few times. Here the CDR3 reads CASSFGRQGAGEQYF. CDR3 coding DNA: TGTGCCAGCAGCTTTGGGAGACAGGGGGCGGGCGAGCAGTACTTC. The chain combines TRBV7-9 with TRBJ2-7, with 10 bases fitting TRBD1. CDR1 is SEHNR, CDR2 FQNEAQ, per germline (reference sequence). V shed 3 bases and J 6 bases; nucleotides not matched to a gene: 8. This CDR3 contains 15 residues. Combining the CDR3 with reference TRBV7-9 and TRBJ2-7 gives the whole variable domain DTGVSQNPRHKITKRGQNVTFRCDPISEHNRLYWYRQTLGQGPEFLTYFQNEAQLEKSRLLSDRFSAERPKGSFSTLEIQRTEQGDSAMYLCASSFGRQGAGEQYFGPGTRLTVT.

The chain combines TRBV28 with TRBJ2-2; 8 bases fit TRBD1. CDR1 is MDHEN, CDR2 SYDVKM, per germline. CDR3 length: 15 amino acids. Unmatched junction bases numbered 2, after V lost 5 bases and J lost 0 bases. The CDR3 DNA sequence: TGTGCCAGCAGTCGGGACAGGCCGAACACCGGGGAGCTGTTTTTT. As protein: CASSRDRPNTGELFF.

This clonotype showed up just once. This chain uses TRBV20-1 with TRBJ2-2; TRBD1 matches at 9 bases. Germline V CDR1 and CDR2: DFQATT, SNEGSKA (reference sequence). The CDR3 length is 11 residues. The DNA of the CDR3 is TGCAGGGACAGGGGATCCGGGGAGCTGTTTTTT. Encoded protein: CRDRGSGELFF.

The chain carries TRBV6-5 and TRBJ2-1, with 13 bases aligning to TRBD2. Germline V gives CDR1 MNHEY, CDR2 SVGAGI. The CDR3 has 13 residues. V shed 6 bases, J shed 13 bases, and the junction held 6 bases outside the gene matches. The CDR3 DNA follows: TGTGCCAGCAGATTACTAGCGGGGGGGGGTCAGTTCTTC. Its translation: CASRLLAGGGQFF.

This clonotype has only a few counts. The chain combines TRBV7-2 with TRBJ2-7, with 9 bases matching TRBD1. CDR1 and CDR2 (germline): SGHTA, FQGNSA. The CDR3 has 16 residues. Trimming cost V 5 bases and J 6 bases; bases outside gene matches: 14. The CDR3: CASSGLAGTGLSEQYF. The CDR3, as DNA: TGTGCCAGCAGCGGACTCGCCGGGACAGGGCTCTCCGAGCAGTACTTC.

This chain's CDR3 is CASSQDLAGGFGTGELFF. As DNA, the CDR3 is TGCGCCAGCAGCCAAGACCTAGCGGGGGGGTTTGGCACCGGGGAGCTGTTTTTT. The chain uses TRBV4-1 and TRBJ2-2; 12 bases map to TRBD2. With 0 bases clipped from V and 4 bases from J, the junction kept 6 bases outside the gene matches. CDR1 is MGHRA and CDR2 is YSYEKL in the germline V gene. The CDR3 has 18 residues.

This clonotype was detected only a few times. A much larger clone sits a single nucleotide away, making a read error possible. The chain couples TRBV12-3 or TRBV12-4 to TRBJ1-2, with 9 bases identical to TRBD1. The CDR3 extends over 14 amino acids. V lost 6 bases to trimming and J lost 2 bases; unmatched junction nucleotides: 4. CDR3 sequence: CASSRTGENYGYTF. The CDR3 nucleotides read TGTGCCAGCAGCCGGACAGGGGAAAACTATGGCTACACCTTC.

This clonotype was seen more than once but under ten times. The J gene is TRBJ2-2, the V gene TRBV12-3 or TRBV12-4, with D possibly TRBD1 on 6 matching bases. Trimming pared 5 bases from V and 4 bases from J, leaving 14 bases between. This CDR3 region has 15 residues. The CDR3 nucleotides read TGTGCCAGCAGTACAACAGGGTCGGGCACCGGGGAGCTGTTTTTT. This codes for CASSTTGSGTGELFF.

This clonotype was seen a handful of times. The rearrangement uses TRBV12-3 or TRBV12-4 and TRBJ2-3, with 7 positions matching TRBD1. The CDR3 has 16 residues. The V segment lost 5 bases and the J segment 2 bases; nucleotides outside the gene matches: 10. The CDR3 DNA is TGTGCCAGCAGTCGAACGGACAGGCTAACCACAGATACGCAGTATTTT. This encodes CASSRTDRLTTDTQYF.

The DNA for the CDR3 is TGCGCCAGCAGCTGGAGGCTAGCGGGGGATATCGACGAGCAGTACTTC. It codes for CASSWRLAGDIDEQYF. V is TRBV5-1 and J is TRBJ2-7; the match to TRBD2 covers 10 bases. The trim removed 3 bases at V and 5 bases at J, leaving 11 bases unmatched. Germline V gene lookup returns CDR1 SGHRS and CDR2 YFSETQ. The CDR3 length is 16 residues.

The chain joins TRBV20-1 to TRBJ1-1; tentatively, D is TRBD1 (5 bases). Germline V CDR1 and CDR2: DFQATT, SNEGSKA (reference sequence). With 1 base removed from V and 4 bases from J, the gap between germline ends came to 10 bases. The CDR3 consists of 13 residues. The CDR3 DNA is TGCAGTGCTAGAGCGGGGGGGTCCACTGAAGCTTTCTTT. Translated, it gives CSARAGGSTEAFF.